These T cell receptor beta chains were read from a single sample in a study of post-analysis software for immune sequencing data. In TCRdb, the PCR reads were re-called with MiXCR into one record per CDR3 protein. The table shows about 200,000 distinct CDR3 sequences, with 25% to 35% occurring only once. Source material: blood. These receptors were taken from a girl aged 2-17 years with multiple sclerosis. Both conserved end residues are trimmed from each CDR3. Size values are once, few and many counts, or a class for expanded clones, and some rows have none.

clone size: NA; CDR3 length: 16; V gene: TRBV5-1; CDR3 protein: ASSADRGSGGPRNEQY
clone size: few; CDR3 length: 12; V gene: TRBV28; CDR3 protein: ASREQGNTYGYT
clone size: few; CDR3 length: 13; V gene: TRBV7-9; CDR3 protein: ASSRTGTAKETQY
clone size: many; CDR3 length: 11; V gene: TRBV9; CDR3 protein: ASSVRVYNEQF
clone size: many; CDR3 length: 12; V gene: TRBV6-6; CDR3 protein: ASSYIQSTDTQY
clone size: NA; CDR3 length: 14; V gene: TRBV19; CDR3 protein: ASSRASGDFYNEQF
clone size: few; CDR3 length: 15; V gene: TRBV25-1; CDR3 protein: ASSESGPGHIQEAQY
clone size: NA; CDR3 length: 13; V gene: TRBV5-6; CDR3 protein: ASSPWDRRNTEAF
clone size: NA; CDR3 length: 14; V gene: TRBV19; CDR3 protein: ASSIPGDRGNQPQH
clone size: few; CDR3 length: 11; V gene: TRBV12-5; CDR3 protein: ASGLVDSGELF
clone size: few; CDR3 length: 12; V gene: TRBV30; CDR3 protein: ASAISSSNQPQH
clone size: NA; CDR3 length: 12; V gene: TRBV28; CDR3 protein: ASSFQGARQPQH
clone size: many; CDR3 length: 12; V gene: TRBV12-3/TRBV12-4; CDR3 protein: ASSFGEAFYEQY
clone size: NA; CDR3 length: 14; V gene: TRBV7-3; CDR3 protein: ASSPGIGGHTDTQY
clone size: NA; CDR3 length: 14; V gene: TRBV20-1; CDR3 protein: SARSHHNIAKNIQY
clone size: NA; CDR3 length: 11; V gene: TRBV4-1; CDR3 protein: ASSQDTNQPQH
clone size: few; CDR3 length: 12; V gene: TRBV3-1; CDR3 protein: ASSQATGNYGYT
clone size: NA; CDR3 length: 9; V gene: TRBV6-6; CDR3 protein: ASSYGEGQY
clone size: many; CDR3 length: 15; V gene: TRBV24-1; CDR3 protein: ATSDQGTSGRYNEQF
clone size: few; CDR3 length: 12; V gene: TRBV27; CDR3 protein: ASSPGQLVSPLH
clone size: many; CDR3 length: 12; V gene: TRBV7-2; CDR3 protein: ASSLWTGEETQY
clone size: NA; CDR3 length: 12; V gene: TRBV20-1; CDR3 protein: SATLGGGDTEAF
clone size: NA; CDR3 length: 13; V gene: TRBV12-3/TRBV12-4; CDR3 protein: ASSLSADRAYEQY
clone size: NA; CDR3 length: 15; V gene: TRBV5-1; CDR3 protein: ASSGGSRVFINYGHT
clone size: few; CDR3 length: 13; V gene: TRBV5-1; CDR3 protein: ASSLEGAVEETQY
clone size: NA; CDR3 length: 11; V gene: TRBV5-1; CDR3 protein: ASSRTDPYEQY
clone size: NA; CDR3 length: 11; V gene: TRBV29-1; CDR3 protein: SSASGGYNEQF
clone size: NA; CDR3 length: 13; V gene: TRBV7-9; CDR3 protein: ASRPLGGIGEPQH